This TCR beta chain appears in the sequencing data of a study of cytomegalovirus exposure and HLA in healthy donors (dated by TCRdb to between 2016 and 2019). A note on the overall study: According to an earlier analysis of a few hundred of the donors, about 179 million T cells yielded roughly 110 million unique TCR beta sequences and about 300 Gb of sequence data. An early release covering about 600 HLA-typed donors comprised approximately 300 gigabases of sequencing data and about 90 million unique TCR sequences. Of the roughly 400 genotyped donors, approximately 83% fell in the genetic ancestry cluster associated with self-reported Caucasian donors. The study was designed to test whether signatures of past pathogen exposure could be identified by cataloging public T cell receptors. Using immunosequencing, the study profiled T cell repertoires from around 670 subjects and related those repertoires to cytomegalovirus serostatus. In addition to the first cohort of 666 subjects, a separate validation cohort of 120 different subjects was used. To predict cytomegalovirus infection status, the study combined high-throughput TCR immunosequencing, statistical association of individual TCRs with disease status, and machine learning. To study patterns of TCR occurrence, a later analysis re-analyzed previously published TCR beta repertoires from around 670 donors and added high-resolution HLA genotyping. In the later analysis, no new phenotypic data were used to find candidate immune exposures; instead, reliance was placed on TCR beta sequences and their occurrence across donors. In an earlier analysis of 550 to 700 of the donors, high-throughput TCR beta sequencing was used to judge whether each TCR beta V gene segment behaved as functional or pseudogenic. Donor age, sex, ethnicity and CMV serostatus were collected together with the repertoire data. In a later genetic analysis, genome-wide SNP genotypes for about three fifths of the 666 donors were used, and that subset was treated as a discovery cohort. Every discovery cohort repertoire had been produced on one sequencing platform. Class I and class II HLA loci were covered by the typing at four-digit resolution. Typing coverage varied by locus: about 620-640 donors for A, B, C, DRB1 and DQB1; 522 for DQA1; about 570 for DPA1; more than 450 for DPB1. A handful of DR-DQ haplotypes were treated as single units for association and clustering because of strong linkage in the cohort. Across 300 to 400 genotyped donors of the cohort, an average of about 240,000 unique TCR beta nucleotide sequences per donor were sequenced, and approximately 17% of those sequences were non-productive. The paper as a whole reports these results and caveats: Linkage disequilibrium might explain the correlated functional status among segregating V segments, but an unknown experimental factor could not be ruled out. A cluster of highly shared sequence variants was judged likely to represent a technical artifact of the sequencing pipeline. A later analysis reported that several top co-occurrence clusters appeared linked to parvovirus B19, influenza, CMV and Epstein-Barr virus. Across donors, most TCR sequences were observed very rarely, whereas some public TCRs were present in many individuals. In vitro tests confirmed that three of the cytomegalovirus-associated TCR beta chains recognize cytomegalovirus antigens. An earlier analysis of approximately 600 of the donors showed that most TCR beta V segments appeared in productive rearrangements either about 90% or about 30% of the time, which broadly matched IMGT annotations. Some IMGT-functional V segments, including TRBV6-2 and TRBV6-3, could not be told apart with the 87-base-pair reads, so those segments were excluded. Immune exposure information for the cohort was limited to CMV serostatus. The authors suggested that the approach could potentially be extended to other disease states and immunological phenotypes. This cohort had only TCR beta chains sequenced, and the lack of alpha or paired-chain data limited which features could be detected. A later genetic analysis reported fewer N-insertions in productive TCRs among donors in an Asian-associated ancestry cluster than the approximately 700-donor mean. According to a later analysis, TCR association rates differed among HLA loci, with DRB1 alleles showing the most associated TCRs and HLA-C alleles showing the fewest. A later analysis associated about 16,000 TCR beta sequences with specific HLA alleles at a false discovery rate of 0.05. A later analysis found that most CMV-associated TCR beta chains appeared HLA-restricted, with HLA associations seemingly driven largely by CMV exposure. Strong co-occurrence of HLA alleles, especially DR and DQ, made assigning TCR associations to individual alleles difficult. The classifier was reported to diagnose cytomegalovirus status with high specificity and sensitivity in both the original and validation cohorts. In a later genetic analysis, a missense DCLRE1C variant was associated with V-gene and J-gene trimming of TCR beta chains, and the association was replicated in an independent cohort. Sequencing depth was assumed to be roughly uniform across donors in the presence/absence analyses, though that assumption may not hold. A total of 150 to 200 TCR beta chains were listed by the study as associated with cytomegalovirus. A further reported finding was that TCR beta sequences accurately predicted the HLA-A and HLA-B alleles for most subjects in the first cohort. Approximately 18 rarely observed V segments, including chromosome 9 orphons, were excluded from the earlier analysis of several hundred of the donors because counts were too low. Because HLA typing was missing for some donors at each locus, association tests included only the typed subset. In a later analysis, HLA-associated TCR beta chains showed more clonal expansion and lower generation probabilities than non-associated chains that were equally common.

About this clone itself: Its antigen is not yet known. No much larger clonotype is one base removed from it; base qualities were not supplied.

From the cysteine through the phenylalanine, the CDR3 covers 12 amino acids. CDR3 DNA is the only sequence kept; it has 36 bases, read in frame from the first base. Per the germline V gene, SNHLY is the CDR1 and FYNNEI is the CDR2. Trimming costs V 8 bases and J 6 bases, and their ends lie 13 bases apart. Library prep was done by the immunoSEQ multiplex PCR assay. A mixture of 60 forward primers for TCR Vbeta segments and 13 reverse primers for TCR Jbeta segments was used in the multiplex PCR. The CDR3 region of rearranged TCR beta genes was amplified from genomic DNA by a multiplex PCR assay. Amplified TCR beta libraries were sequenced as 87-base-pair reads on the Illumina HiSeq System. The authors' pipeline ran thus. In a later analysis, roughly 80 million unique TCR beta chains were counted across the approximately 640 repertoires, and roughly 10 million of these chains were shared by at least two donors. Raw reads were error-corrected and collapsed into unique sequences by a nearest-neighbor algorithm in which closely related sequences were merged to remove PCR and sequencing errors. V, D and J gene segments were assigned by aligning CDR3 sequences to IMGT reference sequences. For a sequence to be retained, a match of at least six nucleotides was required to both a V gene segment and a J gene segment. Rearrangements were classified as productive when the CDR3 lacked stop codons and remained in frame with V and J, and all other rearrangements were classified as non-productive. CDR3 was defined by IMGT convention, running from the second conserved V-encoded cysteine to the conserved J-encoded phenylalanine. In an earlier analysis of 550 to 650 of the donors, sequences lacking an unambiguous match to a single V gene segment were excluded. An earlier analysis of 587 of the donors classified V segments as functional when productive rearrangements were above 56.7% and as segregating when the standard deviation between donors was above 5%. A statistical classification framework was built for diagnosing cytomegalovirus status from the catalog of TCR beta chain sequences. A later analysis assigned V and J genes by comparing TCR nucleotide sequences with IMGT/GENE-DB human TR gene sequences. Using the TCRdist pipeline, a later analysis assigned CDR3 sequences along with most-parsimonious VDJ recombination scenarios. In a later analysis, each TCR beta chain was defined by its CDR3 amino acid sequence together with its V-gene family, and reads without a unique V-gene family were excluded. As a way to deal with suspected cross-contamination and a sequencing artifact, a later analysis dropped under 600 nucleotide sequences that were highly shared and had low generation probability. In a later analysis, a clonal expansion index for each public chain was calculated from normalized within-repertoire ranks of inferred template counts. In a later analysis, generation probabilities were computed with a VDJ recombination model fitted to out-of-frame rearrangements, and the resulting probabilities were checked against IGoR. Hypergeometric tests were used in a later analysis to score TCR-TCR, TCR-HLA and TCR-CMV co-occurrence, with a repertoire-size bias correction applied to the TCR pairs. In a later analysis, false discovery rates were estimated by permuting HLA or CMV assignments 20 times. In a later analysis, co-occurring TCRs were grouped with DBSCAN, and TCRdist sequence similarity was added when clustering was performed within HLA-allele-positive subsets. Co-occurrence clustering excluded repertoires with fewer than 30,000 or more than 120,000 public chains, plus five with anomalous nucleotide sharing. TCRdb took over this immuneACCESS table, retaining in-frame rearrangements with V and J assigned. Such tables are incomplete; in checked studies, under half of the missing clones stem from an unresolved V gene, and the remainder is unexplained. V and J calls and clone size are as listed in that table; D and trimming were resolved from the DNA. This sample comprises roughly 200,000 clones, more than 65% of them detected only once. In total, the top ten clones hold around 3.5% of the sample.

The cohort comprised 666 healthy bone marrow donors. At the time of sampling, all cohort members were nominally healthy, though unrecorded immune exposures were likely present. The donor was CMV seropositive and was included in the group of 270 or so seropositive cohort members. Every donor gave a peripheral blood sample, and the peripheral blood mononuclear cells from that sample were used for TCR beta sequencing. Genomic DNA was extracted from the blood cell samples with the Qiagen DNeasy Blood Extraction Kit. Here the chain combines TRBV2 and TRBJ1-2; TRBD1 is a weak D gene call, 5 bases matching. The clonotype was recovered from a man aged 35 to 55 in good health and CMV-seropositive. The sample was PBMCs. The CDR3 sequence is CASLGREDGYTF. The DNA is TGTGCCAGCCTAGGCAGGGAGGATGGCTACACCTTC.